This TCR beta chain was sequenced during a study of shared clonotypes between healthy human individuals. Turning to the study itself: For every donor, three CD4 naive, three CD4 memory, two CD8 naive and one CD8 memory plates were used. Regarding the study as a whole: A small donor pool kept down the genetic and exposure-history diversity that was represented.

DNA at about 190 ng, 25,000 to 30,000 T cell genomes, went into sorted-subset replicate PCRs. Assay used: immunoSEQ multiplex PCR; TCRdb lists only in-frame clones, some missing. The data show 1.6 million or so clones, around 97% seen once. Germline V gene data show CDR1 as KGHSH and CDR2 as LQKENI. V lost 9 bases to trimming and J lost 1 base; unmatched junction nucleotides: 7. The CDR3 has 14 amino acids. With regard to this clone: Its antigen remains unknown.

Adult donors, all healthy and HIV-negative, had no recent acute infections or vaccinations. J is TRBJ2-3 and V is TRBV18; TRBD1 matches 7 bases. The sequence was obtained from a man aged 25-45 years in good health. The sequencing input was naive CD4+ T cells sorted from blood. Subset defined: CD45RA+ positively selected. The CDR3, as DNA: TGTGCCAGTAACGGACAGGTCGGCACAGATACGCAGTATTTT. Translated, it gives CASNGQVGTDTQYF.